A selection of T cell receptor beta chains follows, all from one sample in a study of T cell clones after liver transplantation. Produced via immunoSEQ multiplex PCR; TCRdb's table is partial and in-frame only. The sample contains around 20,000 clones, approximately 89% of which appear only once. The source material was CD8+ T cells from blood, sampled before liver transplant. These receptors were collected from a human donor who received a liver transplant. The CDR3 runs from the conserved cysteine through the conserved F or W. The D gene is left open where the match is weak. Not every row has a clone size; where given, it reads once, few, many or a size class.

TRBJ2-1,TRBV11-2,once,NA,TGTGCCAGCAGCGCGATCAATGAGCAGTTCTTC,CASSAINEQFF
TRBJ2-1,TRBV19,NA,NA,TGTGCCAGTAGTATAAGAGTTTACAATGAGCAGTTCTTC,CASSIRVYNEQFF
TRBJ2-1,TRBV19,NA,TRBD1,TGTGCCAGTAGTTGGGGACAGACCAATGAGCAGTTCTTC,CASSWGQTNEQFF
TRBJ1-3,TRBV28,NA,NA,TGTGCCAGCAGTTTACCAGGGTCTGGAAACACCATATATTTT,CASSLPGSGNTIYF
TRBJ1-1,TRBV19,NA,NA,TGTGCCAGTAGTATTTTCGGTGAAGCTTTCTTT,CASSIFGEAFF
TRBJ1-5,TRBV27,NA,NA,TGTGCCAGCAAGGAGAACCTTAGCAATCAGCCCCAGCATTTT,CASKENLSNQPQHF
TRBJ1-5,TRBV19,few,NA,TGTGCCAGTAGTGAGGTCCTCTATAGCAATCAGCCCCAGCATTTT,CASSEVLYSNQPQHF
TRBJ2-1,TRBV5-1,NA,NA,TGCGCCAGCAGCGGGGCTAGTAATGAGCAGTTCTTC,CASSGASNEQFF
TRBJ2-3,TRBV28,NA,NA,TGTGCCAGCAGCCATAGGGGGGGATCGGCACTCACAGATACGCAGTATTTT,CASSHRGGSALTDTQYF
TRBJ2-3,TRBV4-3,once,TRBD2,TGCGCCAGCAGCGCCGTGGCGGGAGAACTTAGGGGCACAGATACGCAGTATTTT,CASSAVAGELRGTDTQYF
TRBJ1-2,TRBV10-3,NA,TRBD1,TGTGCCATCGTCTCGGGACAGGATAACTATGGCTACACCTTC,CAIVSGQDNYGYTF
TRBJ2-1,TRBV19,NA,NA,TGTGCCAGTAGTATGATCCTAGTCGATAATGAGCAGTTCTTC,CASSMILVDNEQFF
TRBJ1-1,TRBV29-1,NA,NA,TGCAGCGTCTCGGTGAACACTGAAGCTTTCTTT,CSVSVNTEAFF
TRBJ2-1,TRBV28,NA,NA,TGTGCCAGCAACTCTTGGGGGAATGAGCAGTTCTTC,CASNSWGNEQFF
TRBJ2-7,TRBV27,once,TRBD2,TGTGCCAGCAGCCCTCTGGGGGAACTAGCGGGAGAGGGCCTTGCCTACGAGCAGTACTTC,CASSPLGELAGEGLAYEQYF
TRBJ2-1,TRBV21-1,NA,NA,TGTGCCAGCAGCAAGGTCGGCCCACCAAGACCGGGACAGGGCGACAATGAGCAGTTCTTC,CASSKVGPPRPGQGDNEQFF
TRBJ1-4,TRBV29-1,NA,TRBD1,TGCAGCGTCGCAGGGACAGCCGCCGCAACTAATGAAAAACTGTTTTTT,CSVAGTAAATNEKLFF
TRBJ2-1,TRBV6-1,few,NA,TGTGCCACCACGGAGGATCGAAACTTCAATGAGCAGTTCTTC,CATTEDRNFNEQFF
TRBJ2-5,TRBV7-9,NA,NA,TGTGCCAGCAGCCCTCGAGGGGGGGAGACCCAGTACTTC,CASSPRGGETQYF
TRBJ1-2,TRBV6-1,NA,NA,TGTGCCATTCACGGGGGAGGTATCTATGGCTACACCTTC,CAIHGGGIYGYTF
TRBJ1-5,TRBV6-5,NA,NA,TGTGCCAGCAGTTCCCCAGGGTTAGGGCAGCCCCAGCATTTT,CASSSPGLGQPQHF
TRBJ2-3,TRBV9,NA,NA,TGTGCCAGCAGCGAGAAAATAGGGGGTCCCAGCACAGATACGCAGTATTTT,CASSEKIGGPSTDTQYF
TRBJ1-1,TRBV29-1,NA,NA,TGCAGCGTTACACAGACCCCTGAAGCTTTCTTT,CSVTQTPEAFF
TRBJ2-7,TRBV4-1,NA,NA,TGCGCCAGCAGCCCCCTCTCGGGTCAGGCCGAGCAGTACTTC,CASSPLSGQAEQYF
TRBJ2-1,TRBV19,NA,NA,TGTGCCAGTAGTCTCTTGGGCGGGCTCGTCTACAATGAGCAGTTCTTC,CASSLLGGLVYNEQFF
TRBJ2-5,TRBV6-6,NA,NA,TGTGCCAGCAGCCGCAACTCCCCTACAGGGCCAGAGACCCAGTACTTC,CASSRNSPTGPETQYF
TRBJ2-7,TRBV29-1,NA,TRBD1,TGCAGCGTCGACACAGGGGGCCATGCCTACGAGCAGTACTTC,CSVDTGGHAYEQYF
TRBJ1-1,TRBV19,NA,NA,TGTGCCAGTAGTATATTCGGCGGCACTGAAGCTTTCTTT,CASSIFGGTEAFF
TRBJ2-7,TRBV27,NA,NA,TGTGCCAGCAGTTTAGGTCTCAGCCCCTACGAGCAGTACTTC,CASSLGLSPYEQYF
TRBJ1-2,TRBV27,NA,NA,TGTGCCAGCAGCCTAGTAGGGAGCCCAGGTGATGGCTACACCTTC,CASSLVGSPGDGYTF
TRBJ1-1,TRBV4-3,NA,NA,TGCGCCAGCAGCGGGCGAGAGACTGAAGCTTTCTTT,CASSGRETEAFF
TRBJ2-5,TRBV2,NA,NA,TGTGCCAGCCAGGGGGGCCCCTACCAAGAGACCCAGTACTTC,CASQGGPYQETQYF
TRBJ2-7,TRBV19,NA,TRBD1,TGTGCCAGTAGCCCTGGACAGGCCTACGAGCAGTACTTC,CASSPGQAYEQYF
TRBJ2-7,TRBV4-2,NA,NA,TGTGCCAGCAGCCAAAATGGGAACCTCCCCTACGAGCAGTACTTC,CASSQNGNLPYEQYF
TRBJ1-1,TRBV9,NA,NA,TGTGCCAGCAGCGCCTCATCGACGGTGAACACTGAAGCTTTCTTT,CASSASSTVNTEAFF
TRBJ2-5,TRBV19,NA,NA,TGTGCCAGTTCTTACAGGCCCCAAGAGACCCAGTACTTC,CASSYRPQETQYF
TRBJ1-3,TRBV4-1,NA,NA,TGCGCCAGCAGCCAAGAAGTACTATCTGGAAACACCATATATTTT,CASSQEVLSGNTIYF
TRBJ2-1,TRBV27,NA,TRBD2,TGTGCCAGCAGTTCCCTTAGCGGGAGAGACAATGAGCAGTTCTTC,CASSSLSGRDNEQFF
TRBJ2-7,TRBV7-8,NA,NA,TGTGCCAGCAGCTTAACGGGGATGGAATACGAGCAGTACTTC,CASSLTGMEYEQYF
TRBJ1-5,TRBV10-1,once,TRBD1,TGCGCCAGCAGCTTGGACAGGCAGCCCCAGCATTTT,CASSLDRQPQHF
TRBJ2-5,TRBV5-1,NA,NA,TGCGCCAGCACCTACGGGTGGGGTGAAGAGACCCAGTACTTC,CASTYGWGEETQYF
TRBJ1-1,TRBV27,NA,NA,TGTGCCAGCAGTTGGCGGGTCGGATACACTGAAGCTTTCTTT,CASSWRVGYTEAFF